This TCR beta chain emerged from a study of low-dose radiotherapy and immunotherapy resistance in tumors. Study summary: Intravenous nivolumab 240 mg every two weeks plus ipilimumab 1 mg/kg every six weeks was given to patients. Aspirin was taken orally at 300 mg daily by patients, and this continued for four cycles from cycle 1 day 1.

TRAV- and TRBV-specific primers were used for first-strand cDNA, which covered alpha and beta chains. TCR amplification used about 18 PCR cycles, a constant-region primer and a V-primer adapter. Using its own MiXCR run on the reads, TCRdb lists one record per CDR3 protein. The data show about 80,000 distinct CDR3 sequences, roughly 17% seen once. The CDR3 runs 15 residues. V gave up 3 bases and J gave up 4 bases, with 16 bases separating them. CDR1 is LGHNA and CDR2 is YSLEER in the germline V gene. In this sample, this clonotype turned up many times. Described time point: after trial treatment. Treatment noted: LDRT plus nivolumab, ipilimumab, low-dose cyclophosphamide and aspirin (RACIN trial). The donors' regimen was nivolumab, ipilimumab, aspirin, low-dose cyclophosphamide and low-dose radiotherapy.

The sample consisted of PBMCs, taken after low-dose radiotherapy plus immunotherapy. This sequence was found in a male donor with prostate cancer. This chain links TRBV4-3 with TRBJ2-7, with D uncertain. CDR3 region: CASSQVVHPEYEQYF. CDR3 sequence (DNA): TGCGCCAGCAGCCAGGTAGTACACCCCGAATACGAGCAGTACTTC.